This TCR beta chain was profiled in a study of control samples from healthy donors and cancer patients. Germline CDR1 MNHNY, CDR2 SVGAGI (reference sequence). V lost 5 bases and J 4 bases, leaving 17 bases between the germline ends. The CDR3 loop spans 15 amino acids. TCRdb's table, derived via immunoSEQ multiplex PCR, lists solely in-frame clones and lacks some. This table holds about 40,000 clones, 90% to 95% found once. Material: blood. This clonotype was sampled from a woman aged 45-65 years in good health. V usage is TRBV6-6 and J usage is TRBJ1-2; D uncertain. This chain's CDR3 is CASSDPRWHLYGYTF. As DNA, the CDR3 is TGTGCCAGCAGTGACCCCCGGTGGCACCTCTATGGCTACACCTTC.